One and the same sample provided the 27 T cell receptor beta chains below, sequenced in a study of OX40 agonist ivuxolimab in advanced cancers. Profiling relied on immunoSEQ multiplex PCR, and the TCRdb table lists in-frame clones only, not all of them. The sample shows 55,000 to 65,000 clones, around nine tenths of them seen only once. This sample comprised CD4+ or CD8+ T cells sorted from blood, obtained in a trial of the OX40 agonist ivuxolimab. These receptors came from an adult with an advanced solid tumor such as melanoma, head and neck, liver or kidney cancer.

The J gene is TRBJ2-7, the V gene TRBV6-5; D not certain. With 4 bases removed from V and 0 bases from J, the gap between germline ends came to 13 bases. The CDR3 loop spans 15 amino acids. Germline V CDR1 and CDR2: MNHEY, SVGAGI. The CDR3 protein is CASSSITPISYEQYF. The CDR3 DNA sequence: TGTGCCAGCAGTTCCATCACCCCCATCTCCTACGAGCAGTACTTC.

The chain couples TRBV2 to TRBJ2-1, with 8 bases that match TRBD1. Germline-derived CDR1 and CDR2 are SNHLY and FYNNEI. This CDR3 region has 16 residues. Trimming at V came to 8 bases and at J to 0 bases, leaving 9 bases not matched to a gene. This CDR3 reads CASEPGQALSYNEQFF. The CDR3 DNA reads TGTGCCAGCGAGCCGGGACAGGCTCTCTCCTACAATGAGCAGTTCTTC.

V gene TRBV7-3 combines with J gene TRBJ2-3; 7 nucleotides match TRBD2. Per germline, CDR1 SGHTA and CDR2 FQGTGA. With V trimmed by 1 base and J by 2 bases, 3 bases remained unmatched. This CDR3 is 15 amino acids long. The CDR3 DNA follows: TGTGCCAGCAGCTTAAGACTAGCCGACACAGATACGCAGTATTTT. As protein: CASSLRLADTDTQYF.

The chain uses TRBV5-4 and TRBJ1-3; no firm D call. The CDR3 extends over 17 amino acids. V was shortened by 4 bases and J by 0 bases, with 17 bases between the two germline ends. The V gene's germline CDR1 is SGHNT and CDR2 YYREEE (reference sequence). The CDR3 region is CASSKGRLGDSGNTIYF. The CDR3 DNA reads TGTGCCAGCAGCAAGGGCCGACTTGGAGACTCTGGAAACACCATATATTTT. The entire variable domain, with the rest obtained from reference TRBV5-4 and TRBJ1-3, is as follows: ETGVTQSPTHLIKTRGQQVTLRCSSQSGHNTVSWYQQALGQGPQFIFQYYREEENGRGNFPPRFSGLQFPNYSSELNVNALELDDSALYLCASSKGRLGDSGNTIYFGEGSWLTVV.

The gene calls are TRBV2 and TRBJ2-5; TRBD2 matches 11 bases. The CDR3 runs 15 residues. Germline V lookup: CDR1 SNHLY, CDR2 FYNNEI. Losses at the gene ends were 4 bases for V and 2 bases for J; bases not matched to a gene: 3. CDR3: CASSAWTSGQETQYF. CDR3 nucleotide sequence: TGTGCCAGCAGTGCTTGGACTAGCGGGCAAGAGACCCAGTACTTC.

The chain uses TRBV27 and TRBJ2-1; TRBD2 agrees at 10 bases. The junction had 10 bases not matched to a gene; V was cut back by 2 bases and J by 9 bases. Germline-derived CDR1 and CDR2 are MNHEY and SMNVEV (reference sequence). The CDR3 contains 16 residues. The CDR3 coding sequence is TGTGCCAGCAGTTTAGAGGGTAGCGGGAGGACGAGTGAGCAGTTCTTC. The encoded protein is CASSLEGSGRTSEQFF.

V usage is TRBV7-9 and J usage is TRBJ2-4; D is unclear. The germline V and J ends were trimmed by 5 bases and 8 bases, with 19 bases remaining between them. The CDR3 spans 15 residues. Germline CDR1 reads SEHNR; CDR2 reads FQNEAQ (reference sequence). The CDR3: CASSPAGGYGDIQYF. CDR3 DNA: TGTGCCAGCAGCCCGGCCGGTGGGTATGGTGACATTCAGTACTTC.

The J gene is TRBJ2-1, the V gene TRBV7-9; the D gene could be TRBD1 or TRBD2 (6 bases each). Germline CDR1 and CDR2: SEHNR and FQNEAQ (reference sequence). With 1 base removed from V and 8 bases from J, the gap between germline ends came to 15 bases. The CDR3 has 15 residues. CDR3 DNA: TGTGCCAGCAGCTTAGGAGGGGGGCATGTGGATGAGCAGTTCTTC. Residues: CASSLGGGHVDEQFF.

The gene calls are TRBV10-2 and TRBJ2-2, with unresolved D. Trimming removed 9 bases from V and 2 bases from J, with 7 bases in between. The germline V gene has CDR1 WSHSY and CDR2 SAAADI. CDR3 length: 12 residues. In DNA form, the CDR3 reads TGCGCCAGTCATCATAACACCGGGGAGCTGTTTTTT. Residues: CASHHNTGELFF.

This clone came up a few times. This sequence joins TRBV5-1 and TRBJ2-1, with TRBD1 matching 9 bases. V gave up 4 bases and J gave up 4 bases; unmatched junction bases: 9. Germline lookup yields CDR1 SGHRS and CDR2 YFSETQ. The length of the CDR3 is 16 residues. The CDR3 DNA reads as TGCGCCAGCAGCCTTACCGACAGGGGGGGGTACAATGAGCAGTTCTTC. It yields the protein CASSLTDRGGYNEQFF. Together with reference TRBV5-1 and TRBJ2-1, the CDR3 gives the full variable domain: KAGVTQTPRYLIKTRGQQVTLSCSPISGHRSVSWYQQTPGQGLQFLFEYFSETQRNKGNFPGRFSGRQFSNSRSEMNVSTLELGDSALYLCASSLTDRGGYNEQFFGPGTRLTVL.

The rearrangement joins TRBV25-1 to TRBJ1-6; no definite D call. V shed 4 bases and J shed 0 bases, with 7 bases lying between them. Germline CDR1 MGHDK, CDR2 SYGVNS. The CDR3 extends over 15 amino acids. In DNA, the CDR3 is TGTGCCAGCAGTGGTGGCCTCTCCTATAATTCACCCCTCCACTTT. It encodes CASSGGLSYNSPLHF.

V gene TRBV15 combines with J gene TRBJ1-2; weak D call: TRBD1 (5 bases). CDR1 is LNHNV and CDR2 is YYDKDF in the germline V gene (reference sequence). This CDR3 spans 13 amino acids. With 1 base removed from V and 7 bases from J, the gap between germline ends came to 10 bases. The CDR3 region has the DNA TGTGCCACCAGCAGAGCAGGGTTTGGTGGCTACACCTTC. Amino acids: CATSRAGFGGYTF.

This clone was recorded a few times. The CDR3 DNA follows: TGCGCCAGCAGCCAAGAGCAAAGCGGAGCGCGGAGGAATGAGCAGTTCTTC. Its translation: CASSQEQSGARRNEQFF. The genes are TRBV4-1 and TRBJ2-1, with D possibly being TRBD2 (5 bases). The germline CDR1 and CDR2 sequences are MGHRA and YSYEKL. V gave up 0 bases and J gave up 7 bases, with 19 bases separating them. The CDR3 is 17 residues long.

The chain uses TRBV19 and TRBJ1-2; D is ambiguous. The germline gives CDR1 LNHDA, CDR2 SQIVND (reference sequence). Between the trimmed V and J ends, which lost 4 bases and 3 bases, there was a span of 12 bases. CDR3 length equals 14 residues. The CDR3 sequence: CASSNQAKDYGYTF. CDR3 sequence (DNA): TGTGCCAGTAGTAATCAGGCGAAGGACTATGGCTACACCTTC.

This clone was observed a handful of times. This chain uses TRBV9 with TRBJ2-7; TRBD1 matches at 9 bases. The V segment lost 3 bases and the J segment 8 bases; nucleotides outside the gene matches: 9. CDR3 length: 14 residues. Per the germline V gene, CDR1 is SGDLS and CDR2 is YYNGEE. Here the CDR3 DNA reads TGTGCCAGCAGCGAAACTGGACAGGGGCGCCAGCAGTACTTC. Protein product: CASSETGQGRQQYF.

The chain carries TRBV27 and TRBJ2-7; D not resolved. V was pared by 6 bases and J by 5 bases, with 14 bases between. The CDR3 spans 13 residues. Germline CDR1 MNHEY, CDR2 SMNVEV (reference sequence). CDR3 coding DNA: TGTGCCAGCAGAGGGTCCGGTTTCGACGAGCAGTACTTC. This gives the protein CASRGSGFDEQYF.

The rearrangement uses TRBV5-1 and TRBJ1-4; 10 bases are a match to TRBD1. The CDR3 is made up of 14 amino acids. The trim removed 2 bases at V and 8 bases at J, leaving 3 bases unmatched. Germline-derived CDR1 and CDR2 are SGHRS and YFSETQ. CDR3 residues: CASSLMGQGEKLFF. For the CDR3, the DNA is TGCGCCAGCAGCTTAATGGGACAGGGGGAAAAACTGTTTTTT. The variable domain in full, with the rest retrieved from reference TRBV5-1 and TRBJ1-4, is KAGVTQTPRYLIKTRGQQVTLSCSPISGHRSVSWYQQTPGQGLQFLFEYFSETQRNKGNFPGRFSGRQFSNSRSEMNVSTLELGDSALYLCASSLMGQGEKLFFGSGTQLSVL.

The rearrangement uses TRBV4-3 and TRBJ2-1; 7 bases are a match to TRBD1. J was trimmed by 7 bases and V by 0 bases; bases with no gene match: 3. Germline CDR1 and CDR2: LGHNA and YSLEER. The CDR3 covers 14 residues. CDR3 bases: TGCGCCAGCAGCCAAGAACAGGGGAAAAATGAGCAGTTCTTC. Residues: CASSQEQGKNEQFF.

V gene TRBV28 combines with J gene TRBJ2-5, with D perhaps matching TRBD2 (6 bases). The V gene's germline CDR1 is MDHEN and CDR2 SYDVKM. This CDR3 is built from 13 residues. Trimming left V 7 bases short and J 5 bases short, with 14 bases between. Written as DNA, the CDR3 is TGTGCCAGCACCCCTGCGGGGTTGGAGACCCAGTACTTC. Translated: CASTPAGLETQYF.

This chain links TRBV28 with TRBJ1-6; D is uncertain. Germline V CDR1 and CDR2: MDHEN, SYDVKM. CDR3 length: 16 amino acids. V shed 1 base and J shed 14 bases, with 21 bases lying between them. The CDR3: CASSLLVTGAPGALHF. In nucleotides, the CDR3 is TGTGCCAGCAGTTTATTGGTGACCGGCGCCCCCGGGGCCCTCCACTTT.

CDR3 bases: TGTGCCAGCAGTTACGAGCAGGGTTACGAGCAGTACTTC. Amino acids: CASSYEQGYEQYF. The rearrangement joins TRBV6-5 to TRBJ2-7; D is perhaps TRBD1 (5 bases). Germline V gene sequence: CDR1 MNHEY, CDR2 SVGAGI. This CDR3 comprises 13 residues. Trimming cost V 2 bases and J 4 bases, with 9 bases left between them.

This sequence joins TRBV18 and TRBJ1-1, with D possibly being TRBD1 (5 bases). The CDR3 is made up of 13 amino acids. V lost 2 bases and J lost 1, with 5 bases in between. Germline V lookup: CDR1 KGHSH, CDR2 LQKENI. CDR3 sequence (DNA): TGTGCCAGCTCACCAGGGGGGAACACTGAAGCTTTCTTT. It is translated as CASSPGGNTEAFF.

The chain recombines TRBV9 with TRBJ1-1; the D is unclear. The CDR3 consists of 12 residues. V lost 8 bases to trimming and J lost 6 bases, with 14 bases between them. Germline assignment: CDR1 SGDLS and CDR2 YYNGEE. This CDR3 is CARSPLDAEAFF. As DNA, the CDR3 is TGTGCCAGAAGCCCCCTGGACGCTGAAGCTTTCTTT.

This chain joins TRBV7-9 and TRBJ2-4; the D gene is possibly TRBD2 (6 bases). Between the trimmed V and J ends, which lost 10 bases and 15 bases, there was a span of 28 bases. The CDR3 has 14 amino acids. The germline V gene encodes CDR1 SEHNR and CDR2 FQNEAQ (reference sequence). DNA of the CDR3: TGTGCCACCAGACCTGGGAACGAATCGACTAGTTGGTACTTC. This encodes CATRPGNESTSWYF.

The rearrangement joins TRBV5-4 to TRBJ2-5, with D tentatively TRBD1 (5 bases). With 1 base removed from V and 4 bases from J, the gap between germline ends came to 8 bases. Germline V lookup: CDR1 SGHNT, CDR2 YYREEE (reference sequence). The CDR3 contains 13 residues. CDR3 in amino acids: CASSLPGPETQYF. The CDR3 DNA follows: TGTGCCAGCAGCTTGCCAGGGCCAGAGACCCAGTACTTC.

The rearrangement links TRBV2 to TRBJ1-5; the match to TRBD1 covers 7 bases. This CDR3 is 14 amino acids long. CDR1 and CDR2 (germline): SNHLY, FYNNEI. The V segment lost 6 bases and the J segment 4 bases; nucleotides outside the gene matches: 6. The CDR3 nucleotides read TGTGCCAGCAGATACAGGGGAGGGAATCAGCCCCAGCATTTT. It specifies CASRYRGGNQPQHF.

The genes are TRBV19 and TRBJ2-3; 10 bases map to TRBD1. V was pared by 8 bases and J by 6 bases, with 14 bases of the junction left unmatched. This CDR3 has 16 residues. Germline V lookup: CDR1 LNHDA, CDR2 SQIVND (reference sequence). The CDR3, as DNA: TGTGCCAGTGCACTTTCACCGGGACAGGGGATGGATACGCAGTATTTT. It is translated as CASALSPGQGMDTQYF.